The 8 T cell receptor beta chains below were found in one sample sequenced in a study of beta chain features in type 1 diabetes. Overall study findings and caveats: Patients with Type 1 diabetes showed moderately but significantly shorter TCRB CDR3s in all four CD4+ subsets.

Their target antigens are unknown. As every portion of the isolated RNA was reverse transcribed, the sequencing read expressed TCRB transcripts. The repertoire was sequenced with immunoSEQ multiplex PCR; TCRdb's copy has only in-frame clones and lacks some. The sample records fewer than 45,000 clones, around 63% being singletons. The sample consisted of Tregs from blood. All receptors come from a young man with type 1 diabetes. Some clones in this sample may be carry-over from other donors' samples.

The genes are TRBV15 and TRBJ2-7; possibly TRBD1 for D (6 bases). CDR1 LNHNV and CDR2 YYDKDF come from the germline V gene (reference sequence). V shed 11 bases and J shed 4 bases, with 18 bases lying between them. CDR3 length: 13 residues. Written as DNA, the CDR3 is TGTGCCTCATCCAGGGGCGGGTCATACGAGCAGTACTTC. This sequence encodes CASSRGGSYEQYF.

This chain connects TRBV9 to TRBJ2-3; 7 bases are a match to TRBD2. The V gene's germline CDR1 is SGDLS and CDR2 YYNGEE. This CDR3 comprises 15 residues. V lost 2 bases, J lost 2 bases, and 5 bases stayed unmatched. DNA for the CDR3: TGTGCCAGCAGCGTTCTCGGGGGGATCACAGATACGCAGTATTTT. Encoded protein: CASSVLGGITDTQYF.

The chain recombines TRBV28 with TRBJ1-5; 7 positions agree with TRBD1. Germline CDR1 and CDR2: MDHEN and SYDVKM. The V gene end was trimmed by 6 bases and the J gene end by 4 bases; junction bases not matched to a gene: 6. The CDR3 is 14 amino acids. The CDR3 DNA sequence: TGTGCCAGCAGGAAGACAGGGTGGAATCAGCCCCAGCATTTT. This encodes CASRKTGWNQPQHF.

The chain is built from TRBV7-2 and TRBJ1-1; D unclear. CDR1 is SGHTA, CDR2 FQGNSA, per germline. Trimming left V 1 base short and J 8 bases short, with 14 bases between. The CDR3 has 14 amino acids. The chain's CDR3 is CASSLDQVTTEAFF. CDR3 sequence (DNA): TGTGCCAGCAGCTTAGATCAGGTGACCACCGAAGCTTTCTTT.

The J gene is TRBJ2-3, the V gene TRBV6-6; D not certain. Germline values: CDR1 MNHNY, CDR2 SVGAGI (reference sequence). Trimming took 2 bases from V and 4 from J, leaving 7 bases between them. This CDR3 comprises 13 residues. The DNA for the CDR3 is TGTGCCAGCAGTTACCCCCAGGCAGATACGCAGTATTTT. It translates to CASSYPQADTQYF.

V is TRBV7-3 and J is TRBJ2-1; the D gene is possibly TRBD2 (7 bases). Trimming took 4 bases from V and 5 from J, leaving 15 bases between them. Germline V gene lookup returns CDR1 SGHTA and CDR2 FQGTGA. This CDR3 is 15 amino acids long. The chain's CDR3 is CASSSFAGADNEQFF. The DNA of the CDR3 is TGTGCCAGCAGCTCTTTTGCGGGGGCCGACAATGAGCAGTTCTTC.

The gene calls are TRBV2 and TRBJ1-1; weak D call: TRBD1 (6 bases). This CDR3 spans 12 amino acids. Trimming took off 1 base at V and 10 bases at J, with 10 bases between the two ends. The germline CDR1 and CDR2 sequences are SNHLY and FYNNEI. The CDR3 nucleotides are TGTGCCAGCAGTGAAGGGGGGGGGCGAGCTTTCTTT. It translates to CASSEGGGRAFF.

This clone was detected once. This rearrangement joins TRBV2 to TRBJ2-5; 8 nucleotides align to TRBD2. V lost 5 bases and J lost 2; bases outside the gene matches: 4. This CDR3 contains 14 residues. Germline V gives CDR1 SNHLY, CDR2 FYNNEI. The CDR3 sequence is CASSFGGGQETQYF. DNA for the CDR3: TGTGCCAGCAGTTTCGGCGGGGGGCAAGAGACCCAGTACTTC.